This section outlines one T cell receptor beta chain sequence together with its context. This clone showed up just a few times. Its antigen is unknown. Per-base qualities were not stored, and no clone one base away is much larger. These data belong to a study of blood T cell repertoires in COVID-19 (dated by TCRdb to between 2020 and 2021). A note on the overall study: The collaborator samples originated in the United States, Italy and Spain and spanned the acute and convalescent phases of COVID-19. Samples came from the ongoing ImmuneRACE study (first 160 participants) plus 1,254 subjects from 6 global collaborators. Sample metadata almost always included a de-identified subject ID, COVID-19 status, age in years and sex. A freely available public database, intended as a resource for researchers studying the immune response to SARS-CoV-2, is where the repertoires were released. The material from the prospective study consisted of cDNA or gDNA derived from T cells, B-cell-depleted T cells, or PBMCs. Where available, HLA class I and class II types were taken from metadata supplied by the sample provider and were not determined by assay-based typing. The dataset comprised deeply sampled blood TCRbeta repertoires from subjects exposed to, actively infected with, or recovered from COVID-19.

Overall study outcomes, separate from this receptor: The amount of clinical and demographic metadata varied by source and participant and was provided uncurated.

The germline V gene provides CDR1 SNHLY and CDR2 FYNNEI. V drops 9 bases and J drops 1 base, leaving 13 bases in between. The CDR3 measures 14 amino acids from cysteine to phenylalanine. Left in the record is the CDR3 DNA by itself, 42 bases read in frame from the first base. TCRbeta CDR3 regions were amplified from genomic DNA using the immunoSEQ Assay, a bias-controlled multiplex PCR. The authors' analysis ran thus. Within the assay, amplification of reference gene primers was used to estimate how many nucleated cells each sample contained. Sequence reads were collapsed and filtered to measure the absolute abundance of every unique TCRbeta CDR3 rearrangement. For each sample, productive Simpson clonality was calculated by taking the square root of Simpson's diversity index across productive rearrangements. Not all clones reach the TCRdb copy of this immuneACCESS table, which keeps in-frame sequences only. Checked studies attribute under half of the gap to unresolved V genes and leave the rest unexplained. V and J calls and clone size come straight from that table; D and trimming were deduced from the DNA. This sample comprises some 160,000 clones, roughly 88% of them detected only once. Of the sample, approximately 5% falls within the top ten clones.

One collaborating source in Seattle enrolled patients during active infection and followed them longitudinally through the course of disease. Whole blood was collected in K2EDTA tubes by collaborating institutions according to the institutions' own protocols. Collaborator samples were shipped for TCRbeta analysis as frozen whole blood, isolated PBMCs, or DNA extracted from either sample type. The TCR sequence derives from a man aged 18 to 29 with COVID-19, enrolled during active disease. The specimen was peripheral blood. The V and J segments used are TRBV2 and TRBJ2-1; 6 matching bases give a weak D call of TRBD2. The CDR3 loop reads CASQPGGSYNEQFF. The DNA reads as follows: TGTGCCAGTCAGCCCGGGGGATCCTACAATGAGCAGTTCTTC.